The 29 T cell receptor beta chains given below trace back to one sample, sequenced in a study of OX40 agonist ivuxolimab in advanced cancers. Some clones are missing from TCRdb's copy, which holds only in-frame ones; the method was immunoSEQ multiplex PCR. The sample lists 80,000 to 100,000 clones, around 90% occurring once. The specimen comprised CD4+ or CD8+ T cells sorted from blood, sampled in a trial of the OX40 agonist ivuxolimab. These receptors all come from an adult with an advanced solid tumor such as melanoma, head and neck, liver or kidney cancer.

The rearrangement uses TRBV7-2 and TRBJ1-5, with 7 nucleotides matching TRBD1. The CDR3 is made up of 16 amino acids. The germline V gene encodes CDR1 SGHTA and CDR2 FQGNSA. V lost 3 bases, J lost 5 bases, and 10 bases stayed unmatched. The CDR3 loop reads CASSLWGQSRDQPQHF. The CDR3 nucleotides are TGTGCCAGCAGCTTGTGGGGACAGTCGAGAGATCAGCCCCAGCATTTT.

The chain links TRBV5-5 to TRBJ2-5; D not resolved. The CDR3 is made up of 13 amino acids. From germline, CDR1 is SGHKS and CDR2 YYEKEE (reference sequence). Trimming took 0 bases from V and 1 from J, leaving 4 bases between them. CDR3: CASSLVSQETQYF. The CDR3 DNA follows: TGTGCCAGCAGCTTGGTCAGCCAAGAGACCCAGTACTTC.

This chain uses TRBV7-9 with TRBJ2-3; 8 bases agree with TRBD1. The CDR3 totals 15 residues. Germline V gene lookup returns CDR1 SEHNR and CDR2 FQNEAQ (reference sequence). V trimming: 5 bases; J trimming: 2 bases; junction bases outside the gene matches: 6. The CDR3 bases are TGTGCCAGCAGCCGACAGGGGTCCTTCACAGATACGCAGTATTTT. Translation: CASSRQGSFTDTQYF.

CDR3 nucleotides: TGTGCCAGCAGCTTATGGGACAGGGGCACCGGGGAGCTGTTTTTT. It translates to CASSLWDRGTGELFF. V is TRBV7-2 and J is TRBJ2-2, with 10 positions matching TRBD1. CDR1 and CDR2 (germline): SGHTA, FQGNSA. V was clipped by 2 bases and J by 4 bases; unmatched bases: 1. The CDR3 is 15 residues long.

CDR3 residues: CASSPQGTGELFF. In nucleotides, the CDR3 is TGTGCCAGCTCACCTCAGGGTACCGGGGAGCTGTTTTTT. This sequence joins TRBV18 and TRBJ2-2; a possible D gene is TRBD1 (5 bases). The CDR3 extends over 13 amino acids. V lost 3 bases and J 5 bases, leaving 7 bases between the germline ends. The germline V gene encodes CDR1 KGHSH and CDR2 LQKENI.

The V call is TRBV7-2, the J call TRBJ2-1; D assignment may be TRBD1 or TRBD2 (6 bases each). Germline lookup yields CDR1 SGHTA and CDR2 FQGNSA. V lost 0 bases and J 8 bases, leaving 11 bases between the germline ends. CDR3 length: 14 residues. The chain's CDR3 is CASSLAGGKDEQFF. The CDR3 region has the DNA TGTGCCAGCAGCTTAGCGGGGGGCAAAGATGAGCAGTTCTTC.

This chain connects TRBV9 to TRBJ2-5; 11 nucleotides agree with TRBD2. Trimming cost V 0 bases and J 4 bases; bases outside gene matches: 5. Germline CDR1 is SGDLS and CDR2 is YYNGEE. The CDR3 extends over 16 amino acids. The CDR3 coding sequence is TGTGCCAGCAGCGTAGATAGCGGGGGGGCCGGAGAGACCCAGTACTTC. Protein: CASSVDSGGAGETQYF.

This sequence joins TRBV7-9 and TRBJ2-2; D is ambiguous. V shed 1 base and J shed 6 bases, with 9 bases lying between them. The CDR3 has 14 amino acids. Germline values: CDR1 SEHNR, CDR2 FQNEAQ (reference sequence). The CDR3 nucleotides read TGTGCCAGCAGCTTAGATGCGCAGGCCGGGGAGCTGTTTTTT. It yields the protein CASSLDAQAGELFF.

The chain couples TRBV11-2 to TRBJ1-2; tentatively, D is TRBD1 (5 bases). Deletions cut 0 bases from V and 8 bases from J, with 22 bases between. Germline V gene data show CDR1 as SGHAT and CDR2 as FQNNGV. The CDR3 runs 17 residues. Here the CDR3 reads CASSLDLGRGRIGGYTF. DNA of the CDR3: TGTGCCAGCAGCTTAGACCTGGGTAGGGGAAGGATTGGAGGCTACACCTTC.

The chain uses TRBV9 and TRBJ2-3; TRBD1 or TRBD2 may be the D gene (6 bases each). The ends were cut back, 0 bases at V and 4 bases at J, with 9 bases in the middle. The CDR3 runs 14 residues. CDR1 and CDR2 from the germline V gene are SGDLS and YYNGEE. In nucleotides, the CDR3 is TGTGCCAGCAGCGTAGGGGGGGCCCCAGATACGCAGTATTTT. This gives the protein CASSVGGAPDTQYF.

The V and J genes are TRBV7-2 and TRBJ1-1, with no clear D. V lost 1 base and J 0 bases, leaving 9 bases between the germline ends. The germline V gene has CDR1 SGHTA and CDR2 FQGNSA. The CDR3 totals 15 residues. The CDR3 bases are TGTGCCAGCAGCTTAGTTGGGGAAATGAACACTGAAGCTTTCTTT. This sequence encodes CASSLVGEMNTEAFF.

The chain employs TRBV6-1 and TRBJ2-7, with D uncertain. In germline, CDR1 is MNHNS, CDR2 SASEGT. The CDR3 spans 14 residues. Trimming cost V 1 base and J 2 bases, with 9 bases left between them. CDR3 coding DNA: TGTGCCAGCAGTGAAGGCCCCCGGGCCTACGAGCAGTACTTC. Translating gives CASSEGPRAYEQYF.

This chain joins TRBV30 and TRBJ1-2; unclear D gene. The CDR3 covers 12 residues. Germline V lookup: CDR1 GTSNPN, CDR2 SVGIG (reference sequence). Between the trimmed V and J ends, which lost 3 bases and 3 bases, there was a span of 8 bases. DNA for the CDR3: TGTGCCTGGAGGTTATTGGACTATGGCTACACCTTC. Translation gives CAWRLLDYGYTF.

V usage is TRBV2 and J usage is TRBJ1-1, with 12 bases that match TRBD1. Trimming removed 10 bases from V and 0 bases from J; junction bases left unmatched: 6. Germline V gene lookup returns CDR1 SNHLY and CDR2 FYNNEI. The CDR3 loop spans 15 amino acids. CDR3 sequence reads: CATRDRGLMNTEAFF. CDR3 coding DNA: TGTGCCACCAGGGACAGGGGGCTAATGAACACTGAAGCTTTCTTT.

This chain connects TRBV6-5 to TRBJ1-2, with 9 bases that match TRBD1. V was pared by 6 bases and J by 7 bases, with 9 bases of the junction left unmatched. Looked up from germline, CDR1 is MNHEY and CDR2 is SVGAGI. The CDR3 runs to 14 residues. CDR3 loop: CASSPNRGRFGYTF. In nucleotides, the CDR3 is TGTGCCAGCAGCCCGAACAGGGGGCGGTTTGGCTACACCTTC.

The chain carries TRBV5-1 and TRBJ1-3, with D perhaps matching TRBD1 (6 bases). From germline, CDR1 is SGHRS and CDR2 YFSETQ. This CDR3 is built from 15 residues. The germline V and J ends were trimmed by 4 bases and 0 bases, with 11 bases remaining between them. The CDR3 nucleotides are TGCGCCAGCAGCATAGGGACAAGCTCTGGAAACACCATATATTTT. Translated, it gives CASSIGTSSGNTIYF.

The J gene is TRBJ2-7, the V gene TRBV4-1; D not resolved. Germline V gene lookup returns CDR1 MGHRA and CDR2 YSYEKL. V lost 2 bases and J lost 4, with 12 bases in between. The CDR3 has 14 residues. The CDR3 here is CASSQIPTSYEQYF. The CDR3 DNA reads TGCGCCAGCAGCCAAATCCCAACGTCGTACGAGCAGTACTTC.

V and J are TRBV5-1 and TRBJ2-7; no definite D call. Germline loops: CDR1 SGHRS, CDR2 YFSETQ. The CDR3 length is 14 residues. The V and J ends lost 0 bases and 5 bases respectively, with 12 bases between them. This CDR3 reads CASSLEGPIDEQYF. The CDR3 DNA sequence: TGCGCCAGCAGCTTGGAAGGGCCAATCGACGAGCAGTACTTC.

The chain couples TRBV7-2 to TRBJ2-5; 9 bases map to TRBD2. The V segment lost 3 bases and the J segment 5 bases; nucleotides outside the gene matches: 7. The germline V gene has CDR1 SGHTA and CDR2 FQGNSA. This CDR3 spans 15 amino acids. CDR3 DNA sequence: TGTGCCAGCAGCTTGCGAGCGGGGGGTTCTGAGACCCAGTACTTC. The encoded protein is CASSLRAGGSETQYF.

This sequence joins TRBV4-2 and TRBJ2-1, with TRBD2 identical over 10 bases. The CDR3 totals 18 residues. J lost 3 bases, V lost 1 base, and 9 bases had no gene match. The germline CDR1 and CDR2 sequences are LGHNA and YNFKEQ. The CDR3 reads CASSQGPELAGNYNEQFF. The DNA for the CDR3 is TGTGCCAGCAGCCAAGGTCCCGAACTAGCGGGAAACTACAATGAGCAGTTCTTC.

The J gene is TRBJ1-2, the V gene TRBV9; 8 bases align to TRBD1. Germline CDR1 reads SGDLS; CDR2 reads YYNGEE. V was clipped by 3 bases and J by 4 bases; unmatched bases: 8. CDR3 size: 15 residues. CDR3 in amino acids: CASSADRGRGYGYTF. The CDR3 coding sequence is TGTGCCAGCAGCGCCGACAGGGGTCGGGGCTATGGCTACACCTTC.

V gene TRBV10-3 combines with J gene TRBJ2-7; the D is unclear. The CDR3 has 15 residues. Trimming shortened V by 0 bases and J by 0 bases, and 9 bases separated the two germline ends. Germline V gives CDR1 ENHRY, CDR2 SYGVKD. CDR3 nucleotide sequence: TGTGCCATCAGTGAGTCCGGGCAGGCCTCCTACGAGCAGTACTTC. Amino acid sequence: CAISESGQASYEQYF.

V is TRBV6-1 and J is TRBJ1-2; 7 bases align to TRBD1. Trimming at V came to 6 bases and at J to 4 bases, leaving 5 bases not matched to a gene. Germline loops: CDR1 MNHNS, CDR2 SASEGT. The CDR3 spans 13 residues. The CDR3 DNA reads TGTGCCAGCAGAACAGGGGTGCGCTATGGCTACACCTTC. Translating it yields CASRTGVRYGYTF.

The chain couples TRBV6-5 to TRBJ2-7, with TRBD2 matching 9 bases. V trimming: 6 bases; J trimming: 6 bases; junction bases outside the gene matches: 9. CDR3 length equals 14 residues. Germline CDR1 reads MNHEY; CDR2 reads SVGAGI. The CDR3 DNA sequence: TGTGCCAGCAGGACCGGGACTAGCAGGTCCGAGCAGTACTTC. It translates to CASRTGTSRSEQYF.

CDR3 sequence reads: CAWSGLQGSLMNTEAFF. The CDR3 region has the DNA TGTGCCTGGAGTGGGCTACAGGGGTCCCTTATGAACACTGAAGCTTTCTTT. The chain links TRBV30 to TRBJ1-1, with 7 nucleotides matching TRBD1. Germline CDR1 is GTSNPN and CDR2 is SVGIG (reference sequence). Trimming took 1 base from V and 0 from J; bases not matched to a gene: 11. This CDR3 is built from 17 residues.

The chain has TRBV10-1 and TRBJ1-5; D unresolved. Germline loops: CDR1 WNHNN, CDR2 SYGVQD (reference sequence). The germline V and J ends were trimmed by 3 bases and 5 bases, with 2 bases remaining between them. This CDR3 region has 11 residues. CDR3 region: CASSDHQPQHF. In nucleotides, the CDR3 is TGCGCCAGCAGTGATCATCAGCCCCAGCATTTT.

CDR3 nucleotides: TGTGCCAGCATCGGGGCAGGGTGGGATTCACCCCTCCACTTT. This sequence encodes CASIGAGWDSPLHF. V usage is TRBV2 and J usage is TRBJ1-6; D is perhaps TRBD1 (5 bases). CDR1 SNHLY and CDR2 FYNNEI come from the germline V gene. CDR3 length: 14 amino acids. V dropped 7 bases and J dropped 8 bases, with 15 bases sitting between them. The full variable domain, its missing parts supplied by reference TRBV2 and TRBJ1-6, is EPEVTQTPSHQVTQMGQEVILRCVPISNHLYFYWYRQILGQKVEFLVSFYNNEISEKSEIFDDQFSVERPDGSNFTLKIRSTKLEDSAMYFCASIGAGWDSPLHFGNGTRLTVT.

This clone was observed a handful of times. The same CDR3 arises from other DNA sequences in this sample as well. The chain carries TRBV7-8 and TRBJ1-6; 9 nucleotides align to TRBD1. CDR3 length: 14 amino acids. V dropped 1 base and J dropped 9; count of bases not matched to a gene: 1. Germline V gene sequence: CDR1 SGHVS, CDR2 FQNEAQ. The CDR3 DNA sequence: TGTGCCAGCAGCTTAGGACAGGGGGGTTCACCCCTCCACTTT. Its translation: CASSLGQGGSPLHF. Combining the CDR3 with reference TRBV7-8 and TRBJ1-6 gives the whole variable domain GAGVSQSPRYKVAKRGQDVALRCDPISGHVSLFWYQQALGQGPEFLTYFQNEAQLDKSGLPSDRFFAERPEGSVSTLKIQRTQQEDSAVYLCASSLGQGGSPLHFGNGTRLTVT.

V and J are TRBV10-1 and TRBJ1-1; D call uncertain. Trimming took 3 bases from V and 10 from J, leaving 15 bases between them. CDR1 is WNHNN and CDR2 is SYGVQD in the germline V gene (reference sequence). The CDR3 length is 13 residues. CDR3 nucleotide sequence: TGCGCCAGCAGTGACGCGCAGCACAAGGGAGCTTTCTTT. Its translation: CASSDAQHKGAFF.